Below are 6 T cell receptor delta chains sequenced from a single sample in a study of gamma-delta chains in newborns, infants, children. TCRdb reapplied CATT to the reads. The repertoire holds under 4,000 delta-chain clones, 0.64% seen once, with 15% in the top ten. Sequences were obtained from blood. The origin of the receptors is a child who was a newborn, infant or young child, either healthy, febrile or measles-vaccinated (not recorded which).

This clone is large by share. Other DNA sequences in the same sample also yield this CDR3. The chain combines TRDV2 with TRDJ3, with 11 bases aligning to TRDD3. This CDR3 region has 21 residues. V gave up 1 base and J gave up 0 bases; unmatched junction bases: 10. Germline V gene sequence: CDR1 GEAIGNYY, CDR2 EKD. CDR3 in amino acids: CACDTPHGGYGSSWDTRQMFF. The CDR3 bases are TGTGCCTGTGACACACCCCATGGGGGATACGGGAGCTCCTGGGACACCCGACAGATGTTTTTC.

As to this clone: The TCRdb record carries a much larger clone's protein, which differs from this DNA's translation at residue 6; a read error is the likely cause, and the protein listed here is the DNA translation. The rearrangement joins TRDV2 to TRDJ3; 11 bases match TRDD3. CDR1 GEAIGNYY and CDR2 EKD come from the germline V gene. The CDR3 extends over 18 amino acids. The J segment lost 2 bases and the V segment lost 1 base, leaving 3 bases of the junction unmatched. The CDR3 is CACDTALGDTWDTRQMFF. The CDR3 coding sequence is TGTGCCTGTGACACTGCACTGGGGGATACCTGGGACACCCGACAGATGTTTTTC.

Note on this clone: TCRdb lists a protein that is different at residue 5 from the translated DNA; the protein given here uses the DNA translation. The rearrangement uses TRDV2 and TRDJ3; a weak D match, TRDD3 (6 bases). The CDR3 spans 16 residues. The germline V gene encodes CDR1 GEAIGNYY and CDR2 EKD. This chain's CDR3 is CACDRGSSWDTRRMFF. The CDR3 coding sequence is TGTGCCTGTGACCGGGGGAGCTCCTGGGACACCCGACGGATGTTTTTC.

Remarks on this clone: With only one base between it and a far larger clone, this is likely a read error. This sample includes further DNA sequences coding for the same CDR3. The chain is built from TRDV3 and TRDJ1, with TRDD3 matching over 7 bases. Germline assignment: CDR1 TVYSNPD and CDR2 GDNSRS (reference sequence). CDR3 size: 14 residues. This CDR3 reads CASGWGPYTDKLIF. The CDR3 DNA reads TGCGCCTCCGGCTGGGGGCCGTACACCGATAAACTCATCTTT. Looking up the rest from reference TRDV3 and TRDJ1 gives the full variable domain: CDKVTQSSPDQTVASGSEVVLLCTYDTVYSNPDLFWYRIRPDYSFQFVFYGDNSRSEGADFTQGRFSVKHILTQKAFHLVISPVRTEDSATYYCASGWGPYTDKLIFGKGTRVTVEP.

This clone was seen only a few times. The protein TCRdb lists belongs to a much larger clone and differs from this DNA's translation at residue 6, which points to a read error; the protein shown is made from the DNA. The rearrangement links TRDV2 to TRDJ2; 11 bases are a match to TRDD3. No J segment appears in TCRdb, so it was assigned here by matching the sequence to germline. This CDR3 has 19 residues. J was trimmed by 0 bases and V by 0 bases; bases with no gene match: 8. CDR1 and CDR2 (germline): GEAIGNYY, EKD. CDR3 DNA: TGTGCCTGTGACACCGGAATGGGGGATACGATTGCTTTGACAGCACAACTCTTCTTT. Its protein is CACDTGMGDTIALTAQLFF.

This clone has more than one count but fewer than ten. The protein in TCRdb stems from a much larger clone and differs at residue 9 from this DNA's translation, likely a read error; here the protein is translated from the DNA. This chain connects TRDV2 to TRDJ1; a weak D match, TRDD3 (6 bases). The CDR3 has 19 residues. V lost 1 base to trimming and J lost 0 bases, with 23 bases between them. CDR1 and CDR2 (germline): GEAIGNYY, EKD. In nucleotides, the CDR3 is TGTGCCTGTGACACGGTACCTACAGAGGATACAAAGTACACCGATAAACTCATCTTT. This gives the protein CACDTVPTEDTKYTDKLIF.